The 18 T cell receptor beta chains below all came from one sample that was sequenced in a study of Graves' ophthalmopathy and Graves' hyperthyroidism. Beta-chain TCR CDR3 regions were amplified from RNA transcripts. HTBI primers primed a first-round RT-PCR, and a second-round multiplex PCR followed. A single record per CDR3 protein comes from TCRdb applying MiXCR to the multiplex PCR reads. This repertoire shows a few hundred thousand distinct CDR3 sequences, 15% to 20% found once; its top ten account for more than 9%. The sample was peripheral blood. The receptors stem from an adult man with Graves' ophthalmopathy.

The chain uses TRBV6-4 and TRBJ2-2; D perhaps matches TRBD2 (5 bases). The CDR3 is made up of 15 amino acids. Trimming pared 2 bases from V and 3 bases from J, leaving 10 bases between. The germline V gene encodes CDR1 MRHNA and CDR2 SNTAGT. The CDR3, as DNA: TGTGCCAGCAGTGACGCTTTGGACTACACCGGGGAGCTGTTTTTT. As protein: CASSDALDYTGELFF.

The V and J genes are TRBV6-5 and TRBJ2-2; D gene uncertain. V gave up 3 bases and J gave up 9 bases, with 11 bases separating them. The length of the CDR3 is 13 residues. Germline V lookup: CDR1 MNHEY, CDR2 SVGAGI. CDR3 DNA: TGTGCCAGCAGTTATAACAGAGTCCGGGAGCTGTTTTTT. Translated, it gives CASSYNRVRELFF.

This chain links TRBV20-1 with TRBJ2-7; TRBD2 matches 10 bases. The V gene end was trimmed by 1 base and the J gene end by 7 bases; junction bases not matched to a gene: 4. This CDR3 contains 13 residues. CDR1 is DFQATT and CDR2 is SNEGSKA in the germline V gene (reference sequence). The CDR3 loop reads CSARGTSGREQYF. CDR3 in DNA: TGCAGTGCTAGAGGGACTAGCGGACGTGAGCAGTACTTC.

The chain has TRBV6-5 and TRBJ1-2, with D perhaps matching TRBD1 (6 bases). Per germline, CDR1 MNHEY and CDR2 SVGAGI. The CDR3 runs 15 residues. V was trimmed by 7 bases and J by 0 bases, leaving 15 bases between them. The CDR3 loop reads CASIQGNSANYGYTF. CDR3 coding DNA: TGTGCCAGCATACAGGGTAACAGCGCTAACTATGGCTACACCTTC.

This clonotype was counted ten times or more. The gene calls are TRBV4-1 and TRBJ2-2; D might be TRBD1 (5 bases). The length of the CDR3 is 17 residues. In germline, CDR1 is MGHRA, CDR2 YSYEKL. With 5 bases removed from V and 0 bases from J, the gap between germline ends came to 16 bases. CDR3 loop: CASSKGVDRPNTGELFF. The CDR3 region has the DNA TGCGCCAGCAGCAAAGGGGTGGATCGGCCGAACACCGGGGAGCTGTTTTTT.

This clonotype was found many times. The J gene is TRBJ1-5, the V gene TRBV7-3, with D possibly being TRBD1 (6 bases). V lost 5 bases and J lost 3, with 26 bases in between. CDR1 SGHTA and CDR2 FQGTGA come from the germline V gene. This CDR3 spans 19 amino acids. In DNA form, the CDR3 reads TGTGCCAGCAGCCCCCCTAGGGGTCAGGGGCTGAACTACAATCAGCCCCAGCATTTT. Translating it yields CASSPPRGQGLNYNQPQHF.

This clonotype was found many times. V gene TRBV3-1 combines with J gene TRBJ2-5, with D maybe TRBD2 (6 bases). Germline CDR1 LGHDT, CDR2 YNNKEL (reference sequence). The CDR3 is made up of 17 amino acids. Trimming stripped 0 bases from V and 2 bases from J, with 16 bases between. The CDR3 DNA sequence: TGTGCCAGCAGCCAAGACAAGGCCCTGGAGGGGCAAGAGACCCAGTACTTC. Translated: CASSQDKALEGQETQYF.

This clonotype was counted many times. This chain links TRBV7-2 with TRBJ2-7; D perhaps matches TRBD1 (6 bases). Trimming removed 5 bases at V and 3 bases at J, with 14 bases between. The CDR3 sequence is 14 residues long. Germline CDR1 SGHTA, CDR2 FQGNSA. The CDR3 DNA follows: TGTGCCAGCAGCAAATCGGGACAAAGCTACGAGCAGTACTTC. Protein product: CASSKSGQSYEQYF.

This clonotype was seen at least ten times. V and J are TRBV6-5 and TRBJ2-2, with 10 positions matching TRBD1. The V and J ends lost 5 bases and 6 bases, in that order; junction bases with no gene match: 21. Looked up from germline, CDR1 is MNHEY and CDR2 is SVGAGI. CDR3 length: 20 residues. CDR3 DNA: TGTGCCAGCAGTCCAACCGCCTTAAGACAGGGGGCGGGATTTCCCGGGGAGCTGTTTTTT. It translates to CASSPTALRQGAGFPGELFF.

This clonotype was counted many times. The chain carries TRBV4-2 and TRBJ2-5; 9 nucleotides agree with TRBD2. CDR1 is LGHNA, CDR2 YNFKEQ, per germline. The CDR3 has 18 residues. The junction had 12 bases not matched to a gene; V was cut back by 0 bases and J by 4 bases. The CDR3 here is CASSQDTSSGGSRETQYF. The CDR3 DNA sequence: TGTGCCAGCAGCCAAGATACGTCCAGCGGGGGGTCCCGAGAGACCCAGTACTTC.

This clonotype has at least ten counts. The chain carries TRBV5-1 and TRBJ1-1, with 7 bases fitting TRBD1. Per germline, CDR1 SGHRS and CDR2 YFSETQ. V lost 3 bases to trimming and J lost 3 bases; unmatched junction nucleotides: 5. This CDR3 region has 14 residues. CDR3 amino acids: CASSSVTGDTEAFF. The CDR3 DNA reads as TGCGCCAGCAGCTCCGTCACAGGGGACACTGAAGCTTTCTTT.

This clonotype was observed at least ten times. The CDR3 here is CASTLVGRAGFGYTF. In nucleotides, the CDR3 is TGTGCCAGCACCCTAGTAGGACGGGCCGGATTTGGCTACACCTTC. This sequence joins TRBV6-5 and TRBJ1-2; D remains ambiguous. With 7 bases removed from V and 7 bases from J, the gap between germline ends came to 22 bases. Germline lookup yields CDR1 MNHEY and CDR2 SVGAGI. This CDR3 comprises 15 residues.

In this sample, this clonotype turned up many times. V and J are TRBV7-8 and TRBJ1-2; D remains unclear. The CDR3 has 14 residues. V lost 1 base and J 1 base, leaving 7 bases between the germline ends. The germline V gene has CDR1 SGHVS and CDR2 FQNEAQ. DNA for the CDR3: TGTGCCAGCAGCTTAGTCTCGGTTAACTATGGCTACACCTTC. Translated: CASSLVSVNYGYTF. Complete variable domain (other parts from reference TRBV7-8 and TRBJ1-2): GAGVSQSPRYKVAKRGQDVALRCDPISGHVSLFWYQQALGQGPEFLTYFQNEAQLDKSGLPSDRFFAERPEGSVSTLKIQRTQQEDSAVYLCASSLVSVNYGYTFGSGTRLTVV.

This clonotype was observed at least ten times. CDR3 coding DNA: TGTGCCAGCAGTTTAGGGCAAGGACTAGCGGGAGGAGGGGAAGAGACCCAGTACTTC. Translated, it gives CASSLGQGLAGGGEETQYF. The V gene is TRBV12-3 or TRBV12-4, the J gene TRBJ2-5; 14 positions match TRBD2. The CDR3 totals 19 residues. The V segment lost 1 base and the J segment 3 bases; nucleotides outside the gene matches: 10.

This clonotype was detected many times. This chain uses TRBV12-3 or TRBV12-4 with TRBJ2-5; TRBD2 aligns across 11 bases. J lost 5 bases, V lost 2 bases, and 10 bases had no gene match. The CDR3 contains 17 residues. CDR3 sequence reads: CASSLFFSGTSGETQYF. The DNA of the CDR3 is TGTGCCAGCAGTTTATTTTTCTCTGGGACTAGCGGTGAGACCCAGTACTTC.

This clonotype was detected ten times or more. The chain couples TRBV12-3 or TRBV12-4 to TRBJ2-7; TRBD1 aligns across 7 bases. This CDR3 contains 14 residues. Trimming took 6 bases from V and 7 from J; bases not matched to a gene: 12. CDR3 sequence reads: CASRTGTVVKEQYF. In DNA, the CDR3 is TGTGCCAGCAGGACCGGGACAGTAGTGAAAGAGCAGTACTTC.

In DNA, the CDR3 is TGTGCCAGCAGTTTGGTACCCCAGGGGGCCCATGGCTACACCTTC. Protein: CASSLVPQGAHGYTF. This chain uses TRBV12-3 or TRBV12-4 with TRBJ1-2; TRBD1 agrees at 8 bases. Trimming at V came to 3 bases and at J to 6 bases, leaving 9 bases not matched to a gene. The length of the CDR3 is 15 residues.

This clonotype has at least ten counts. The V gene is TRBV6-1, the J gene TRBJ2-7; D may be TRBD2 (5 bases). In germline, CDR1 is MNHNS, CDR2 SASEGT. This CDR3 spans 16 amino acids. Trimming stripped 7 bases from V and 4 bases from J, with 23 bases between. Here the CDR3 reads CASTSRGGRVTYEQYF. The CDR3 nucleotides are TGTGCCAGCACCTCACGGGGTGGGCGGGTGACTTACGAGCAGTACTTC.